Listed below are T cell receptor beta chains from one sample, sequenced in a study of CD4 T cells in relation to SARS-CoV-2 and coronaviruses. Their cognate antigens are unknown. Clones were sequenced by immunoSEQ multiplex PCR, and TCRdb holds only the in-frame ones, with some missing. Of about 23,000 clones listed, about four fifths were seen once; the top ten hold 11% to 15%. Sequencing input: CD4+ T cells from PBMCs, cultured in vitro. The source is a human donor in good health. CDR3s include the opening cysteine and the closing phenylalanine or tryptophan. A D gene is named only where the DNA matches it firmly. Clone sizes are given selectively: once, few, many, or a class where the clone is expanded.

d_call: -; clone_size: -; j_call: TRBJ2-5; v_call: TRBV2; cdr3_aa: CASRRDWPRETQYF; cdr3_nt: TGTGCCAGCAGGAGGGACTGGCCACGAGAGACCCAGTACTTC
d_call: -; clone_size: -; j_call: TRBJ2-7; v_call: TRBV14; cdr3_aa: CASSQTRQAYSYEQYF; cdr3_nt: TGTGCCAGCAGCCAAACGCGGCAGGCTTACTCCTACGAGCAGTACTTC
d_call: -; clone_size: -; j_call: TRBJ2-2; v_call: TRBV7-8; cdr3_aa: CASSLRLQTITGELFF; cdr3_nt: TGTGCCAGCAGCTTACGTCTACAGACAATCACCGGGGAGCTGTTTTTT
d_call: TRBD1; clone_size: -; j_call: TRBJ1-4; v_call: TRBV7-9; cdr3_aa: CASSMGQGDEKLFF; cdr3_nt: TGTGCCAGCAGCATGGGGCAGGGGGATGAAAAACTGTTTTTT
d_call: -; clone_size: few; j_call: TRBJ2-7; v_call: TRBV5-8; cdr3_aa: CASSLAWGFGYEQYF; cdr3_nt: TGTGCCAGCAGCTTGGCATGGGGGTTTGGCTACGAGCAGTACTTC
d_call: TRBD1; clone_size: -; j_call: TRBJ2-5; v_call: TRBV7-9; cdr3_aa: CASSFDLTGQETQYF; cdr3_nt: TGTGCCAGCAGCTTTGACCTGACAGGGCAAGAGACCCAGTACTTC
d_call: -; clone_size: -; j_call: TRBJ2-1; v_call: TRBV7-3; cdr3_aa: CASSPSGGSSYNEQFF; cdr3_nt: TGTGCCAGCAGCCCCTCGGGCGGCAGCTCCTACAATGAGCAGTTCTTC
d_call: -; clone_size: -; j_call: TRBJ2-7; v_call: TRBV5-8; cdr3_aa: CASSLSVQGNEQYF; cdr3_nt: TGTGCCAGCAGCTTGTCCGTCCAGGGAAACGAGCAGTACTTC
d_call: TRBD2; clone_size: -; j_call: TRBJ2-1; v_call: TRBV7-3; cdr3_aa: CASSTQAGGGDEQFF; cdr3_nt: TGTGCCAGCAGCACACAAGCGGGAGGCGGGGATGAGCAGTTCTTC
d_call: -; clone_size: -; j_call: TRBJ1-1; v_call: TRBV30; cdr3_aa: CAWSVVVEAFF; cdr3_nt: TGTGCCTGGAGTGTAGTTGTTGAAGCTTTCTTT
d_call: -; clone_size: -; j_call: TRBJ2-3; v_call: TRBV5-1; cdr3_aa: CASSWGGSTDTQYF; cdr3_nt: TGCGCCAGCAGCTGGGGAGGCAGCACAGATACGCAGTATTTT
d_call: -; clone_size: -; j_call: TRBJ2-1; v_call: TRBV19; cdr3_aa: CASSPSQFF; cdr3_nt: TGTGCCAGTAGTCCCTCCCAGTTCTTC
d_call: -; clone_size: -; j_call: TRBJ1-2; v_call: TRBV12-3/TRBV12-4; cdr3_aa: CASSLTDRSYTF; cdr3_nt: TGTGCCAGCAGTTTAACAGATAGGAGCTACACCTTC
d_call: TRBD1; clone_size: few; j_call: TRBJ2-7; v_call: TRBV5-5; cdr3_aa: CASSQTGNSYEQYF; cdr3_nt: TGTGCCAGCAGCCAGACAGGGAACTCCTACGAGCAGTACTTC
d_call: TRBD1; clone_size: few; j_call: TRBJ1-2; v_call: TRBV3-1/TRBV3-2; cdr3_aa: CASTSFAGGTNYGYTF; cdr3_nt: TGTGCCAGCACGTCGTTCGCAGGGGGAACTAACTATGGCTACACCTTC
d_call: -; clone_size: -; j_call: TRBJ2-3; v_call: TRBV4-1; cdr3_aa: CASSQRTGTTDTQYF; cdr3_nt: TGCGCCAGCAGCCAACGCACAGGGACCACAGATACGCAGTATTTT
d_call: -; clone_size: -; j_call: TRBJ1-2; v_call: TRBV28; cdr3_aa: CAAGLKRAGYTF; cdr3_nt: TGTGCCGCAGGCCTTAAAAGGGCGGGCTACACCTTC
d_call: TRBD1; clone_size: -; j_call: TRBJ1-5; v_call: TRBV5-6; cdr3_aa: CASSLGPLTGAGQPQHF; cdr3_nt: TGTGCCAGCAGCTTGGGCCCCCTAACAGGGGCCGGACAGCCCCAGCATTTT
d_call: -; clone_size: -; j_call: TRBJ2-1; v_call: TRBV11-2; cdr3_aa: CASSLETSNEQFF; cdr3_nt: TGTGCCAGCAGCTTAGAAACTTCGAATGAGCAGTTCTTC
d_call: TRBD1; clone_size: -; j_call: TRBJ1-3; v_call: TRBV3-1/TRBV3-2; cdr3_aa: CASSRQGAGGNTIYF; cdr3_nt: TGTGCCAGCAGCCGACAGGGGGCTGGTGGAAACACCATATATTTT
d_call: -; clone_size: -; j_call: TRBJ2-1; v_call: TRBV5-5; cdr3_aa: CASSLGTVTKNNEQFF; cdr3_nt: TGTGCCAGCAGTTTGGGGACGGTTACTAAGAACAATGAGCAGTTCTTC
d_call: -; clone_size: -; j_call: TRBJ1-3; v_call: TRBV6-5; cdr3_aa: CASMAQVAGNTIYF; cdr3_nt: TGTGCCAGCATGGCGCAAGTAGCTGGAAACACCATATATTTT
d_call: -; clone_size: -; j_call: TRBJ1-1; v_call: TRBV21-1; cdr3_aa: CASSKAPGSNTEAFF; cdr3_nt: TGTGCCAGCAGCAAAGCCCCAGGGTCCAACACTGAAGCTTTCTTT
d_call: TRBD1; clone_size: -; j_call: TRBJ2-1; v_call: TRBV12-3/TRBV12-4; cdr3_aa: CASRTTTGRQFF; cdr3_nt: TGTGCCAGCAGAACAACGACAGGGCGGCAGTTCTTC
d_call: TRBD2; clone_size: -; j_call: TRBJ2-5; v_call: TRBV5-4; cdr3_aa: CASSSRAPGGETQYF; cdr3_nt: TGTGCCAGCAGTTCCAGGGCCCCCGGGGGGGAGACCCAGTACTTC
d_call: -; clone_size: -; j_call: TRBJ1-2; v_call: TRBV3-1/TRBV3-2; cdr3_aa: CASSLTEDYGYTF; cdr3_nt: TGTGCCAGCAGCCTGACAGAGGACTATGGCTACACCTTC
d_call: -; clone_size: -; j_call: TRBJ2-3; v_call: TRBV5-5; cdr3_aa: CASSLISHSTDTQYF; cdr3_nt: TGTGCCAGCAGCTTGATCAGTCATAGCACAGATACGCAGTATTTT
d_call: TRBD1; clone_size: -; j_call: TRBJ1-1; v_call: TRBV3-1/TRBV3-2; cdr3_aa: CASSPEGQPNTEAFF; cdr3_nt: TGTGCCAGCAGCCCAGAGGGACAGCCGAACACTGAAGCTTTCTTT
d_call: -; clone_size: -; j_call: TRBJ1-1; v_call: TRBV6-1; cdr3_aa: CASSEQVGRFMNTEAFF; cdr3_nt: TGTGCCAGCAGTGAGCAGGTGGGAAGATTCATGAACACTGAAGCTTTCTTT
d_call: -; clone_size: -; j_call: TRBJ2-3; v_call: TRBV6-5; cdr3_aa: CASRMGRMSTDTQYF; cdr3_nt: TGTGCCAGCAGGATGGGACGTATGAGCACAGATACGCAGTATTTT
d_call: -; clone_size: few; j_call: TRBJ1-5; v_call: TRBV2; cdr3_aa: CASSLQGNQPQHF; cdr3_nt: TGTGCCAGCAGCCTACAGGGAAATCAGCCCCAGCATTTT
d_call: -; clone_size: -; j_call: TRBJ2-7; v_call: TRBV19; cdr3_aa: CASSIEGSYEQYF; cdr3_nt: TGTGCCAGTAGTATCGAGGGGTCCTACGAGCAGTACTTC
d_call: -; clone_size: few; j_call: TRBJ2-3; v_call: TRBV7-6; cdr3_aa: CASSLTRRGLFTDTQYF; cdr3_nt: TGTGCCAGCAGCTTAACAAGGAGGGGGCTGTTCACAGATACGCAGTATTTT
d_call: TRBD1; clone_size: few; j_call: TRBJ1-1; v_call: TRBV3-1/TRBV3-2; cdr3_aa: CASSQARDRDTEAFF; cdr3_nt: TGTGCCAGCAGCCAGGCACGGGACAGGGACACTGAAGCTTTCTTT
d_call: TRBD2; clone_size: -; j_call: TRBJ2-3; v_call: TRBV5-1; cdr3_aa: CASSAQMAGGADTQYF; cdr3_nt: TGCGCCAGCAGCGCCCAAATGGCGGGAGGAGCAGATACGCAGTATTTT
d_call: -; clone_size: -; j_call: TRBJ2-5; v_call: TRBV19; cdr3_aa: CASRSGSANEETQYF; cdr3_nt: TGTGCCAGCCGGTCGGGGTCAGCCAACGAGGAGACCCAGTACTTC
d_call: -; clone_size: -; j_call: TRBJ2-1; v_call: TRBV19; cdr3_aa: CASSPRQVPLYNEQFF; cdr3_nt: TGTGCCAGTAGTCCTCGACAGGTGCCCTTATACAATGAGCAGTTCTTC
d_call: -; clone_size: -; j_call: TRBJ2-3; v_call: TRBV5-1; cdr3_aa: CASSLWSTSTDTQYF; cdr3_nt: TGCGCCAGCAGCTTGTGGTCGACCAGCACAGATACGCAGTATTTT
d_call: -; clone_size: once; j_call: TRBJ2-7; v_call: TRBV29-1; cdr3_aa: CSVGNRVGEQYF; cdr3_nt: TGCAGCGTTGGGAATAGGGTAGGAGAGCAGTACTTC
d_call: -; clone_size: -; j_call: TRBJ1-5; v_call: TRBV21-1; cdr3_aa: CASSKTRRYSNQPQHF; cdr3_nt: TGTGCCAGCAGCAAAACCAGGCGGTATAGCAATCAGCCCCAGCATTTT
d_call: -; clone_size: -; j_call: TRBJ2-3; v_call: TRBV11-3; cdr3_aa: CASSSGGGGRNTQYF; cdr3_nt: TGTGCCAGCAGCTCTGGCGGTGGGGGGCGGAATACGCAGTATTTT
d_call: -; clone_size: -; j_call: TRBJ2-7; v_call: TRBV28; cdr3_aa: CASTVNRPAFPQYF; cdr3_nt: TGTGCCAGCACTGTTAACAGGCCGGCTTTCCCCCAGTACTTC